This TCR beta chain was sequenced for a study of identical twins. All donors were healthy, and all were Caucasian. On this clonotype itself: No antigen is known for it.

Regarding the study as a whole: Invariant MAIT and iNKT cells could partly confound zero-insertion analyses. Some out-of-frame alpha sequences were shared by twins, and these showed excess low generation probability.

TCRdb re-analysed the 5' RACE reads in MiXCR, keeping a single row per CDR3 protein. The table has around 1.7 million distinct CDR3 sequences, under 35% seen once. V lost 6 bases and J lost 6, with 12 bases in between. There are 13 residues in the CDR3. The source material was cord blood. The receptor was isolated from a newborn girl in good health. The chain is built from TRBV12-3 or TRBV12-4 and TRBJ2-1; D gene uncertain. In DNA form, the CDR3 reads TGTGCCAGCAGCCCTAAGCCTCCCAATGAGCAGTTCTTC. It codes for CASSPKPPNEQFF.